This TCR beta chain is drawn from a study of T-cell memory formation after mild COVID-19. The study's findings and limits: Contracting CD4+ clones were located mainly in CM and EM, and CD8+ clones in EMRA.

MiXCR, applied by TCRdb to the 5' RACE reads, yields one record per CDR3 protein. Of around 340,000 distinct CDR3 sequences listed, about an eighth are singletons. This clonotype was counted once. The antigen remains undetermined. One end of the junction is discordant with germline, which a read error may explain. The CDR3 extends over 15 amino acids. Germline values: CDR1 GTSNPN, CDR2 SVGIG (reference sequence). The source is a man between 18 and 29 years old who had mild COVID-19 (a few samples of this study predate the infection). Cell type and time point are not known. V usage is TRBV30 and J usage is TRBJ1-2; 10 bases are a match to TRBD1. Material: PBMCs or a T cell subset sorted from them (not recorded which). For the CDR3, the DNA is TGTGCCTGTCCTAGACAGGGGGCGAGGAACTATGGATACACCTTC. Encoded protein: CACPRQGARNYGYTF. Variable domain in full (rest from reference TRBV30 and TRBJ1-2): SQTIHQWPATLVQPVGSPLSLECTVEGTSNPNLYWYRQAAGRGLQLLFYSVGIGQISSEVPQNLSASRPQDRQFILSSKKLLLSDSGFYLCACPRQGARNYGYTFGSGTRLTVV.